The next 19 T cell receptor beta chains were all read from a single sample in a study of blood T cell repertoires in COVID-19. Repertoires were generated with immunoSEQ multiplex PCR, while TCRdb's copy carries only in-frame clones and drops some. The sample records 190,000 or so clones, approximately 90% being singletons. Input material: peripheral blood. These receptors were taken from a woman under 30 who had recovered from COVID-19.

In nucleotides, the CDR3 is TGCGCCAGCAGCCCGCCTCTAGCGGGGGGGTTGAATGAGCAGTTCTTC. It yields the protein CASSPPLAGGLNEQFF. This chain connects TRBV4-3 to TRBJ2-1; the match to TRBD2 covers 12 bases. CDR3 length: 16 residues. CDR1 is LGHNA, CDR2 YSLEER, per germline. J gave up 7 bases and V 4 bases, and 8 bases lay outside the gene matches.

V gene TRBV4-1 combines with J gene TRBJ1-4; TRBD1 matches at 8 bases. The junction had 6 bases not matched to a gene; V was cut back by 7 bases and J by 5 bases. This CDR3 is 14 amino acids long. From germline, CDR1 is MGHRA and CDR2 YSYEKL. Here the CDR3 DNA reads TGCGCCAGCACCGGGACAGGTCTAAATGAAAAACTGTTTTTT. Encoded protein: CASTGTGLNEKLFF.

This chain links TRBV30 with TRBJ2-3, with 12 bases that match TRBD2. CDR3 size: 14 residues. With 5 bases clipped from V and 5 bases from J, the junction kept 5 bases outside the gene matches. Germline V gene data show CDR1 as GTSNPN and CDR2 as SVGIG (reference sequence). CDR3 DNA: TGTGCCTGGCGTCTAGCGGGAGGGGGAGATACGCAGTATTTT. Translated, it gives CAWRLAGGGDTQYF. Drawing the rest from reference TRBV30 and TRBJ2-3, the complete variable domain is SQTIHQWPATLVQPVGSPLSLECTVEGTSNPNLYWYRQAAGRGLQLLFYSVGIGQISSEVPQNLSASRPQDRQFILSSKKLLLSDSGFYLCAWRLAGGGDTQYFGPGTRLTVL.

The V and J genes are TRBV7-2 and TRBJ2-1; D is uncertain. CDR3 length: 15 residues. Looked up from germline, CDR1 is SGHTA and CDR2 is FQGNSA. Trimming removed 4 bases at V and 6 bases at J, with 16 bases between. The CDR3 protein is CASSYGSRRINEQFF. Here the CDR3 DNA reads TGTGCCAGCAGCTACGGGTCCCGAAGAATCAATGAGCAGTTCTTC.

The chain recombines TRBV18 with TRBJ2-3, with D possibly matching TRBD2 (5 bases). The CDR3 consists of 14 residues. Between the trimmed V and J ends, which lost 0 bases and 1 base, there was a span of 5 bases. Germline V CDR1 and CDR2: KGHSH, LQKENI. DNA of the CDR3: TGTGCCAGCTCACCACCAGCGGGCACAGATACGCAGTATTTT. As protein: CASSPPAGTDTQYF.

This clone has only a few counts. The chain is built from TRBV24-1 and TRBJ2-1, with 10 bases fitting TRBD1. This CDR3 is 17 amino acids long. Per the germline V gene, CDR1 is KGHDR and CDR2 is SFDVKD. The V segment lost 3 bases and the J segment 7 bases; nucleotides outside the gene matches: 11. CDR3 nucleotide sequence: TGTGCCACCAGTGATCTCTCCCCGGGACAGGGGATTAATGAGCAGTTCTTC. It is translated as CATSDLSPGQGINEQFF.

The chain uses TRBV7-9 and TRBJ2-7, with D possibly matching TRBD1 (5 bases). The CDR3 length is 12 residues. Trimming removed 1 base at V and 5 bases at J, with 6 bases between. The germline gives CDR1 SEHNR, CDR2 FQNEAQ (reference sequence). CDR3 nucleotides: TGTGCCAGCAGCTTAGTACAGGACGAGCAGTACTTC. Translating gives CASSLVQDEQYF.

The chain joins TRBV24-1 to TRBJ2-3; 7 bases are a match to TRBD2. After removal of 1 base from V and 0 bases from J, the junction contained 3 bases not matched to a gene. The CDR3 runs to 16 residues. Germline CDR1 and CDR2: KGHDR and SFDVKD. CDR3 DNA: TGTGCCACCAGTGATTTCGGCGGGGGTAGCACAGATACGCAGTATTTT. This encodes CATSDFGGGSTDTQYF.

The rearrangement links TRBV2 to TRBJ2-1, with D possibly being TRBD2 (6 bases). The CDR3 runs 15 residues. V shed 5 bases and J shed 2 bases, with 13 bases lying between them. CDR1 SNHLY and CDR2 FYNNEI come from the germline V gene. CDR3 protein: CASSIDGLTYNEQFF. The DNA of the CDR3 is TGTGCCAGCAGTATCGACGGACTAACCTACAATGAGCAGTTCTTC.

The V call is TRBV11-2, the J call TRBJ2-2, with D uncertain. The CDR3 extends over 13 amino acids. Trimming stripped 0 bases from V and 8 bases from J, with 7 bases between. Germline values: CDR1 SGHAT, CDR2 FQNNGV. The CDR3 loop is CASSLDPSGELFF. Written as DNA, the CDR3 is TGTGCCAGCAGCTTAGATCCGAGTGGGGAGCTGTTTTTT.

The chain links TRBV5-4 to TRBJ1-4; D is perhaps TRBD1 (6 bases). The V end lost 3 bases, the J end lost 3 bases, and 18 bases lay between the germline ends. CDR1 and CDR2 (germline): SGHNT, YYREEE (reference sequence). The CDR3 covers 17 residues. In DNA, the CDR3 is TGTGCCAGCAGCTACTCGACAGGTTTTGGGGCTAATGAAAAACTGTTTTTT. It is translated as CASSYSTGFGANEKLFF.

This rearrangement joins TRBV12-3 or TRBV12-4 to TRBJ2-7; D possibly corresponds to TRBD1 (5 bases). Trimming stripped 6 bases from V and 1 base from J, with 10 bases between. This CDR3 spans 13 amino acids. The CDR3 DNA sequence: TGTGCCAGCAGCCTAGGGGAATCCTACGAGCAGTACGTC. Its translation: CASSLGESYEQYV.

The chain recombines TRBV5-1 with TRBJ1-1; D is unclear. Per germline, CDR1 SGHRS and CDR2 YFSETQ. Trimming shortened V by 1 base and J by 4 bases, and 5 bases separated the two germline ends. This CDR3 has 12 amino acids. CDR3 amino acids: CASSLSGTEAFF. In DNA form, the CDR3 reads TGCGCCAGCAGCTTGTCCGGCACTGAAGCTTTCTTT.

The chain joins TRBV11-2 to TRBJ1-6; D uncertain. The CDR3 consists of 13 residues. Germline CDR1 reads SGHAT; CDR2 reads FQNNGV. V was pared by 3 bases and J by 9 bases, with 9 bases between. The CDR3 protein is CASSFLSGSPLHF. CDR3 DNA: TGTGCCAGCAGCTTCCTTTCCGGTTCACCCCTCCACTTT.

The J gene is TRBJ1-2, the V gene TRBV25-1; 7 bases map to TRBD1. The ends lost 1 base at V and 0 bases at J; junction bases unmatched: 8. The CDR3 is made up of 17 amino acids. CDR1 MGHDK and CDR2 SYGVNS come from the germline V gene. The CDR3 here is CASSEFAGGRTNYGYTF. The CDR3 DNA reads as TGTGCCAGCAGTGAATTCGCAGGGGGGCGAACTAACTATGGCTACACCTTC.

The chain is built from TRBV19 and TRBJ1-2; 8 bases are a match to TRBD1. Germline V gives CDR1 LNHDA, CDR2 SQIVND (reference sequence). CDR3 length: 15 residues. J was trimmed by 1 base and V by 6 bases; bases with no gene match: 7. CDR3 region: CASSLGDRYNYGYTF. CDR3 coding DNA: TGTGCCAGTAGCCTGGGGGACAGGTATAACTATGGCTACACCTTC.

This chain connects TRBV11-1 to TRBJ1-6, with 7 bases matching TRBD1. V gave up 0 bases and J gave up 14 bases; unmatched junction bases: 7. The length of the CDR3 is 14 residues. In germline, CDR1 is SGHAT, CDR2 FQDESV (reference sequence). The CDR3 coding sequence is TGTGCCAGCAGCTTAGCCTTACAGGGGAAGACCCTCCACTTT. Its protein is CASSLALQGKTLHF.

This chain links TRBV5-6 with TRBJ1-6, with 9 bases lining up with TRBD1. CDR3 length: 14 amino acids. V lost 4 bases to trimming and J lost 10 bases; unmatched junction nucleotides: 6. Germline V gene data show CDR1 as SGHDT and CDR2 as YYEEEE. CDR3 sequence (DNA): TGTGCCAGCAGCCCGACAGGGGGTCGGTCACCCCTCCACTTT. Encoded protein: CASSPTGGRSPLHF. The full variable domain, its missing parts supplied by reference TRBV5-6 and TRBJ1-6, is DAGVTQSPTHLIKTRGQQVTLRCSPKSGHDTVSWYQQALGQGPQFIFQYYEEEERQRGNFPDRFSGHQFPNYSSELNVNALLLGDSALYLCASSPTGGRSPLHFGNGTRLTVT.

The chain has TRBV7-9 and TRBJ1-2; no clear D. V lost 5 bases to trimming and J lost 4 bases, with 14 bases between them. The CDR3 runs 14 residues. Germline V gene lookup returns CDR1 SEHNR and CDR2 FQNEAQ (reference sequence). The chain's CDR3 is CASSEAGLSYGYTF. The CDR3 DNA is TGTGCCAGCAGCGAGGCTGGACTGTCCTATGGCTACACCTTC.